This TCR beta chain was obtained from a study of T cell responses to AZD1222 COVID-19 vaccine. Profiling relied on immunoSEQ multiplex PCR, and the TCRdb table lists in-frame clones only, not all of them. This sample has 150,000 to 200,000 clones, with 90% to 95% found just once. The material sequenced was peripheral blood, taken on day 0 of AZD1222 vaccination. The sequence came from an adult in good health.

The CDR3 sequence is CASSSGQGNEKLFF. The CDR3 bases are TGTGCCAGCAGCAGCGGACAGGGGAATGAAAAACTGTTTTTT. The rearrangement joins TRBV7-6 to TRBJ1-4, with 9 bases matching TRBD1. Germline V gene sequence: CDR1 SGHVS, CDR2 FNYEAQ. J was trimmed by 5 bases and V by 5 bases; bases with no gene match: 3. CDR3 size: 14 residues.